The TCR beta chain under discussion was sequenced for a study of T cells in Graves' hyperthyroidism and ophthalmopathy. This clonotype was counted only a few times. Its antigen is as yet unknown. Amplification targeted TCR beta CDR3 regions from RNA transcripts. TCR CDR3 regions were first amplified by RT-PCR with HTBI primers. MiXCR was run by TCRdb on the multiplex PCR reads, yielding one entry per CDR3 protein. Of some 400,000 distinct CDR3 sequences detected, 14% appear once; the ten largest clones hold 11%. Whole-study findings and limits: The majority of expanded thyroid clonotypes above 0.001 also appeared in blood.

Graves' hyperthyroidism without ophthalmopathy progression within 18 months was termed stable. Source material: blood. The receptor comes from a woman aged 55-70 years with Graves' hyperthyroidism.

The CDR3 loop reads CASSVRPLGSDTQYF. The CDR3 DNA sequence: TGTGCCAGCAGCGTGAGGCCCCTGGGGTCAGATACGCAGTATTTT. This rearrangement joins TRBV9 to TRBJ2-3; no definite D call. CDR1 SGDLS and CDR2 YYNGEE come from the germline V gene. The CDR3 has 15 residues. The V end lost 2 bases, the J end lost 4 bases, and 14 bases lay between the germline ends.